One and the same sample provided the 32 T cell receptor beta chains below, sequenced in a study of CD8 T cells in ankylosing spondylitis. TCRdb called the 5' RACE reads again in MiXCR, with one record for every CDR3 protein. The data contain tens of thousands of distinct CDR3 sequences, 6% of them singletons. Sequencing was carried out using blood, either unsorted or a sorted T cell fraction (not recorded which). The receptors come from a male donor with ankylosing spondylitis or in good health (not recorded which).

This clonotype was observed at least ten times. The chain couples TRBV13 to TRBJ2-2; possibly TRBD1 for D (6 bases). This CDR3 has 17 amino acids. Germline lookup yields CDR1 PRHDT and CDR2 FYEKMQ (reference sequence). The germline V and J ends were trimmed by 1 base and 6 bases, with 18 bases remaining between them. CDR3 loop: CASSLEPSDRNSGELFF. CDR3 sequence (DNA): TGTGCCAGCAGCTTAGAACCCTCGGACAGAAATTCCGGGGAGCTGTTTTTT.

This clonotype has at least ten counts. The rearrangement uses TRBV7-3 and TRBJ1-1, with a weak D call TRBD1 (5 bases). Trimming pared 5 bases from V and 6 bases from J, leaving 13 bases between. CDR3 length: 13 residues. Looked up from germline, CDR1 is SGHTA and CDR2 is FQGTGA. The CDR3 DNA sequence: TGTGCCAGCAGCCACCAGTGGGGCGCTGAAGCTTTCTTT. Translating it yields CASSHQWGAEAFF.

This clonotype appeared many times. V is TRBV6-1 and J is TRBJ1-4, with 12 bases lining up with TRBD1. The germline CDR1 and CDR2 sequences are MNHNS and SASEGT. The junction had 10 bases not matched to a gene; V was cut back by 4 bases and J by 16 bases. The CDR3 sequence is 14 residues long. CDR3 DNA: TGTGCCAGCAGTGCCGGGACAGGGGGCTTGGAGAAGTTTTTT. Protein: CASSAGTGGLEKFF.

This clonotype was recorded many times. This sequence joins TRBV12-3 or TRBV12-4 and TRBJ2-6; 8 bases align to TRBD1. The CDR3 sequence is 19 residues long. The J segment lost 1 base and the V segment lost 5 bases, leaving 13 bases of the junction unmatched. CDR3 in amino acids: CASSEDREGYSSGANVLTF. The CDR3 DNA is TGTGCCAGCAGTGAGGACAGGGAAGGGTATTCGTCTGGGGCCAACGTCCTGACTTTC.

This clonotype was seen repeatedly, ten times or more. For the CDR3, the DNA is TGTGCCAGCAGCGTAGGGCGAACCCCGGTAATGGAGACCCAGTACTTC. It yields the protein CASSVGRTPVMETQYF. This chain connects TRBV9 to TRBJ2-5, with D uncertain. The V end lost 0 bases, the J end lost 5 bases, and 17 bases lay between the germline ends. This CDR3 is built from 16 residues. Germline CDR1 reads SGDLS; CDR2 reads YYNGEE.

Ten or more counts support this clonotype. This chain connects TRBV7-9 to TRBJ2-2; 10 positions match TRBD2. Germline assignment: CDR1 SEHNR and CDR2 FQNEAQ (reference sequence). The ends lost 2 bases at V and 6 bases at J; junction bases unmatched: 9. The CDR3 loop spans 17 amino acids. The CDR3 loop reads CASSLQAGGLGAGELFF. Here the CDR3 DNA reads TGTGCCAGCAGCTTACAAGCGGGGGGGCTTGGAGCCGGGGAGCTGTTTTTT.

This clonotype was seen a few times. The chain carries TRBV20-1 and TRBJ2-3; 10 bases fit TRBD2. The CDR3 has 15 amino acids. J gave up 7 bases and V 4 bases, and 11 bases lay outside the gene matches. CDR1 is DFQATT, CDR2 SNEGSKA, per germline (reference sequence). The CDR3 loop is CSAIVLAGERNTQYF. CDR3 nucleotides: TGCAGTGCTATCGTCCTAGCGGGAGAACGAAATACGCAGTATTTT.

This clonotype is medium-sized in the sample. The chain links TRBV20-1 to TRBJ2-7, with D maybe TRBD2 (5 bases). Trimming removed 1 base at V and 7 bases at J, with 11 bases between. The CDR3 extends over 12 amino acids. CDR1 is DFQATT, CDR2 SNEGSKA, per germline (reference sequence). CDR3 region: CSARVPPGEQYF. CDR3 sequence (DNA): TGCAGTGCTAGAGTCCCTCCGGGGGAGCAGTACTTC.

This clonotype was observed many times. The V call is TRBV2, the J call TRBJ1-1; D gene uncertain. The CDR3 is 13 amino acids. Trimming took 4 bases from V and 1 from J, leaving 7 bases between them. Per germline, CDR1 SNHLY and CDR2 FYNNEI. The CDR3 spells CASSVWSNTEAFF. CDR3 DNA: TGTGCCAGCAGTGTGTGGTCGAACACTGAAGCTTTCTTT.

This clonotype was counted at least ten times. This chain links TRBV27 with TRBJ2-6; D remains ambiguous. Trimming shortened V by 7 bases and J by 2 bases, and 15 bases separated the two germline ends. Germline CDR1 is MNHEY and CDR2 is SMNVEV (reference sequence). The CDR3 spans 16 residues. CDR3 coding DNA: TGTGCCAGCAAGGACCTGAGTGTGGCTGGGGCCAACGTCCTGACTTTC. Translated: CASKDLSVAGANVLTF.

This clonotype was seen repeatedly, ten times or more. The gene calls are TRBV6-1 and TRBJ2-4; 7 positions agree with TRBD2. V was clipped by 6 bases and J by 9 bases; unmatched bases: 17. The germline V gene encodes CDR1 MNHNS and CDR2 SASEGT. The CDR3 runs to 16 residues. CDR3 nucleotides: TGTGCCAGCAGCCGCGGGTTCGCGGGAGTAAGAATCATTCAGTACTTC. Translated, it gives CASSRGFAGVRIIQYF.

This clonotype was counted a few times. In nucleotides, the CDR3 is TGTGCCACCAGTGATCCCTGGACTAGCGGGACCGAAGAGCAGTACTTC. Protein product: CATSDPWTSGTEEQYF. This chain connects TRBV24-1 to TRBJ2-7; 12 bases are a match to TRBD2. The germline V gene encodes CDR1 KGHDR and CDR2 SFDVKD. The CDR3 loop spans 16 amino acids. The V gene end was trimmed by 3 bases and the J gene end by 7 bases; junction bases not matched to a gene: 9.

This clonotype has at least ten counts. The V and J genes are TRBV5-1 and TRBJ2-1, with D hard to call. The CDR3 spans 13 residues. Germline V gene lookup returns CDR1 SGHRS and CDR2 YFSETQ. Trimming shortened V by 0 bases and J by 2 bases, and 3 bases separated the two germline ends. The CDR3 protein is CASSLGPYNEQFF. DNA of the CDR3: TGCGCCAGCAGCTTGGGCCCCTACAATGAGCAGTTCTTC.

This clonotype was detected ten times or more. CDR3: CASSFDRNEQFF. The CDR3 coding sequence is TGCGCCAGCAGCTTCGACAGGAATGAGCAGTTCTTC. The V gene is TRBV5-1, the J gene TRBJ2-1, with a weak D call TRBD1 (6 bases). V lost 2 bases, J lost 7 bases, and 7 bases lay in between. Per germline, CDR1 SGHRS and CDR2 YFSETQ. The CDR3 spans 12 residues.

There are many counts of this clonotype. This rearrangement joins TRBV6-1 to TRBJ2-7, with D tentatively TRBD2 (5 bases). The CDR3 runs to 15 residues. V gave up 0 bases and J gave up 2 bases, with 11 bases separating them. The germline V gene has CDR1 MNHNS and CDR2 SASEGT. CDR3 nucleotide sequence: TGTGCCAGCAGTGAAGCCGTGAGACTACCCTACGAGCAGTACTTC. Amino acids: CASSEAVRLPYEQYF.

Many counts were recorded for this clonotype. J is TRBJ2-1 and V is TRBV20-1; 11 bases map to TRBD2. This CDR3 is 16 amino acids long. V was pared by 1 base and J by 3 bases, with 5 bases of the junction left unmatched. The germline gives CDR1 DFQATT, CDR2 SNEGSKA (reference sequence). CDR3 region: CSARATGLAGYNEQFF. The DNA of the CDR3 is TGCAGTGCTAGAGCCACCGGACTAGCGGGCTACAATGAGCAGTTCTTC.

This clonotype showed up many times. The J gene is TRBJ2-1, the V gene TRBV9, with D tentatively TRBD2 (6 bases). Germline V CDR1 and CDR2: SGDLS, YYNGEE. This CDR3 region has 17 residues. The V and J ends lost 3 bases and 6 bases respectively, with 22 bases between them. CDR3 in DNA: TGTGCCAGCAGCGCCCCGGTTGGGAGGATTACTGGCAATGAGCAGTTCTTC. Protein sequence: CASSAPVGRITGNEQFF.

The genes are TRBV5-1 and TRBJ2-7; 8 bases agree with TRBD1. This CDR3 has 16 residues. CDR1 SGHRS and CDR2 YFSETQ come from the germline V gene. V shed 4 bases and J 4 bases; nucleotides not matched to a gene: 13. DNA of the CDR3: TGCGCCAGCAGCCTGCGTCCCGGACAGGGAGGATACGAGCAGTACTTC. The encoded protein is CASSLRPGQGGYEQYF.

Ten or more counts support this clonotype. The CDR3 ends on some other residue instead of the conserved phenylalanine or tryptophan, so this is likely a read error. This chain joins TRBV29-1 and TRBJ2-7; D is perhaps TRBD1 (5 bases). Between the trimmed V and J ends, which lost 4 bases and 1 base, there was a span of 17 bases. This CDR3 contains 15 residues. Germline CDR1 and CDR2: SQVTM and ANQGSEA. CDR3: CSVGSLGAHSYEQYS. The CDR3 region has the DNA TGCAGCGTTGGCTCCCTTGGGGCGCATTCCTACGAGCAGTACTCC.

This clonotype was seen repeatedly, ten times or more. The chain uses TRBV10-3 and TRBJ1-2, with a weak D call TRBD1 (5 bases). CDR1 is ENHRY, CDR2 SYGVKD, per germline. CDR3 size: 12 residues. V lost 2 bases and J lost 8, with 9 bases in between. The CDR3 spells CAISETGTGYTF. CDR3 coding DNA: TGTGCCATCAGTGAGACTGGGACCGGCTACACCTTC.

Many counts were recorded for this clonotype. This chain links TRBV24-1 with TRBJ2-3; TRBD2 matches at 7 bases. The junction had 7 bases not matched to a gene; V was cut back by 1 base and J by 4 bases. CDR1 is KGHDR and CDR2 is SFDVKD in the germline V gene. CDR3 length: 16 residues. CDR3 amino acids: CATSDLNPAGSDTQYF. CDR3 sequence (DNA): TGTGCCACCAGTGATTTAAATCCAGCGGGATCAGATACGCAGTATTTT.

The sample holds many counts of this clonotype. The rearrangement links TRBV7-9 to TRBJ2-3; D perhaps matches TRBD2 (5 bases). V lost 2 bases, J lost 10 bases, and 16 bases lay in between. This CDR3 region has 14 residues. The germline V gene encodes CDR1 SEHNR and CDR2 FQNEAQ (reference sequence). This CDR3 reads CASSLRSRVDAQYF. Here the CDR3 DNA reads TGTGCCAGCAGCTTAAGGTCGAGGGTGGATGCGCAGTATTTT.

This clonotype was counted many times. The chain links TRBV29-1 to TRBJ2-2; D may be TRBD2 (6 bases). This CDR3 region has 15 residues. CDR1 and CDR2 (germline): SQVTM, ANQGSEA. Trimming removed 4 bases from V and 11 bases from J, with 23 bases in between. The CDR3 is CSVGTGVWGGGELFF. For the CDR3, the DNA is TGCAGCGTTGGAACGGGAGTCTGGGGTGGTGGAGAGCTGTTTTTT.

This clonotype came up many times. The germline gene is not matched at one end of the junction; a read error may be the cause. The chain carries TRBV28 and TRBJ2-7, with 9 bases matching TRBD1. Per germline, CDR1 MDHEN and CDR2 SYDVKM. The CDR3 is 15 residues long. CDR3 nucleotides: TGTGCCAGCAGTTGGAAGGACAGGGGCCCTCTTGCAGGGGACTTC. This sequence encodes CASSWKDRGPLAGDF. The entire variable domain, with the rest obtained from reference TRBV28 and TRBJ2-7, is as follows: DVKVTQSSRYLVKRTGEKVFLECVQDMDHENMFWYRQDPGLGLRLIYFSYDVKMKEKGDIPEGYSVSREKKERFSLILESASTNQTSMYLCASSWKDRGPLAGDFGPGTRLTVT.

This clonotype was recorded at least ten times. The chain carries TRBV12-3 or TRBV12-4 and TRBJ1-1, with D possibly TRBD1 on 6 matching bases. Deletions cut 5 bases from V and 3 bases from J, with 10 bases between. This CDR3 spans 13 amino acids. CDR3 nucleotides: TGTGCCAGCAGTGGACAGTTTTACACTGAAGCTTTCTTT. This sequence encodes CASSGQFYTEAFF.

This clonotype was counted at least ten times. The rearrangement links TRBV12-3 or TRBV12-4 to TRBJ2-2; 8 nucleotides agree with TRBD1. V lost 1 base, J lost 9 bases, and 7 bases stayed unmatched. The CDR3 length is 15 residues. CDR3 coding DNA: TGTGCCAGCAGTTTAGGGACAGGGTTTGTCAGGGAGCTGTTTTTT. Amino acids: CASSLGTGFVRELFF.

This clonotype was counted many times. The chain combines TRBV19 with TRBJ2-7; either TRBD1 or TRBD2 may supply D (6 bases each). CDR1 and CDR2 from the germline V gene are LNHDA and SQIVND (reference sequence). This CDR3 contains 14 residues. The germline V and J ends were trimmed by 5 bases and 6 bases, with 17 bases remaining between them. This chain's CDR3 is CASSPRGVPGEQYF. DNA for the CDR3: TGTGCCAGTAGTCCAAGGGGGGTTCCGGGCGAGCAGTACTTC.

This clonotype occurred many times. The V gene is TRBV28, the J gene TRBJ2-1; 10 bases map to TRBD2. The CDR3 runs to 13 residues. J lost 13 bases, V lost 4 bases, and 7 bases had no gene match. Germline V gene data show CDR1 as MDHEN and CDR2 as SYDVKM. The CDR3 sequence is CASSSPGLAAQFF. In nucleotides, the CDR3 is TGTGCCAGCAGTTCCCCAGGACTAGCGGCTCAGTTCTTC.

This clonotype was detected ten times or more. In DNA form, the CDR3 reads TGTGCCACCCAACAGCCGGACGAGACCCAGTACTTC. Translation: CATQQPDETQYF. This chain links TRBV10-3 with TRBJ2-5; no firm D call. Between the trimmed V and J ends, which lost 10 bases and 5 bases, there was a span of 14 bases. The CDR3 spans 12 residues. CDR1 and CDR2 from the germline V gene are ENHRY and SYGVKD.

V and J are TRBV12-3 or TRBV12-4 and TRBJ2-1; possibly TRBD1 for D (6 bases). The CDR3 has 14 amino acids. Trimming cost V 1 base and J 10 bases, with 14 bases left between them. The CDR3 loop reads CASSLGQTTGEQFF. Here the CDR3 DNA reads TGTGCCAGCAGTTTAGGACAGACTACAGGGGAGCAGTTCTTC.

This clonotype was counted ten times or more. This chain's CDR3 is CASSLNRVGYTF. In DNA, the CDR3 is TGTGCCAGCAGTTTGAACAGGGTTGGCTACACCTTC. The genes are TRBV7-6 and TRBJ1-2; D possibly corresponds to TRBD1 (6 bases). The CDR3 is made up of 12 amino acids. V was clipped by 6 bases and J by 7 bases, with 12 bases between them. Germline V CDR1 and CDR2: SGHVS, FNYEAQ.

In its sample, this clonotype was seen many times. The J gene is TRBJ2-7, the V gene TRBV3-1; 7 nucleotides match TRBD1. Germline V gene lookup returns CDR1 LGHDT and CDR2 YNNKEL (reference sequence). V gave up 4 bases and J gave up 6 bases; unmatched junction bases: 6. This CDR3 has 13 residues. The CDR3 DNA reads as TGTGCCAGCAGCCTGGGACAGTGGGGCGAGCAGTACTTC. This gives the protein CASSLGQWGEQYF.